This T cell receptor (beta chain) is drawn from a study of breast tumors, draining lymph nodes, adjacent tissues. Samples came from axillary lymph nodes draining the breast cancer. Each CDR3 protein gets one entry after TCRdb re-called the multiplex PCR reads with MiXCR. This repertoire shows approximately 280,000 distinct CDR3 sequences, over 30% found once; its top ten account for around 1.1%. This clonotype was counted at least ten times. The sample taken for sequencing was axillary lymph node tissue. The sequence was obtained from a female donor with breast cancer. Some clones in this sample may be carry-over from other donors' samples.

DNA for the CDR3: TGCGCCAGCAGCCATGGGGGGCTAAGATACAATGAGCAGTTCTTC. Protein sequence: CASSHGGLRYNEQFF. The chain has TRBV4-3 and TRBJ2-1; D assignment may be TRBD1 or TRBD2 (6 bases each). V lost 3 bases and J 4 bases, leaving 13 bases between the germline ends. Per the germline V gene, CDR1 is LGHNA and CDR2 is YSLEER. The CDR3 is 15 residues long.